This is a list of T cell receptor beta chains from one sample in a study of beta chain features in type 1 diabetes. Repertoires were generated with immunoSEQ multiplex PCR, while TCRdb's copy carries only in-frame clones and drops some. This table has 390,000 or so clones, around 13% appearing once. The material sequenced was naive CD4+ T cells from blood. These receptors all stem from a man between 25 and 39 years old in good health. CDR3s include the opening cysteine and the closing phenylalanine or tryptophan. D genes are given only for firm matches. The size entry is marked missing in some rows and otherwise reads once, few, many or a size class.

v_call	d_call	clone_size	j_call	cdr3_aa	cdr3_nt
TRBV7-2	TRBD2	NA	TRBJ2-5	CASSFSGAIQETQYF	TGTGCCAGCAGCTTTAGCGGGGCGATACAAGAGACCCAGTACTTC
TRBV25-1	NA	few	TRBJ2-7	CASSESPNYEQYF	TGTGCCAGCAGTGAATCTCCGAACTACGAGCAGTACTTC
TRBV5-4	TRBD1	few	TRBJ1-1	CASSFGQEYTEAFF	TGTGCCAGCAGCTTTGGACAGGAGTACACTGAAGCTTTCTTT
TRBV29-1	NA	few	TRBJ2-1	CSGNRVAYNEQFF	TGCAGCGGGAACAGGGTGGCCTACAATGAGCAGTTCTTC
TRBV7-6	NA	few	TRBJ2-5	CASSLVGQVLRETQYF	TGTGCCAGCAGCTTAGTGGGGCAGGTCCTCAGGGAGACCCAGTACTTC
TRBV19	TRBD2	few	TRBJ2-3	CASTLGPSGGTDTQYF	TGTGCCAGTACCCTCGGGCCTAGCGGGGGAACAGATACGCAGTATTTT
TRBV30	TRBD2	few	TRBJ2-1	CAWSVKAEAGAFF	TGTGCCTGGAGTGTAAAAGCGGAAGCGGGAGCGTTCTTC
TRBV5-4	NA	NA	TRBJ2-7	CASSLREGGNEQYF	TGTGCCAGCAGCTTGAGGGAAGGAGGAAACGAGCAGTACTTC
TRBV10-3	NA	NA	TRBJ1-1	CAITRGSQTEAFF	TGTGCCATCACCAGAGGGTCCCAGACTGAAGCTTTCTTT
TRBV4-1	NA	NA	TRBJ2-4	CASSQETAGAKNIQYF	TGCGCCAGCAGCCAGGAGACGGCAGGGGCCAAAAACATTCAGTACTTC
TRBV25-1	NA	NA	TRBJ1-1	CASSEGGQNTEAFF	TGTGCCAGCAGTGAAGGGGGCCAGAACACTGAAGCTTTCTTT
TRBV5-1	TRBD2	few	TRBJ2-5	CASSNPQGLSETQYF	TGCGCCAGCAGCAACCCGCAGGGACTATCAGAGACCCAGTACTTC
TRBV29-1	TRBD2	NA	TRBJ2-3	CSVEGRGGPGDTQYF	TGCAGCGTTGAGGGCCGGGGGGGCCCGGGTGATACGCAGTATTTT
TRBV7-9	NA	NA	TRBJ1-2	CASNPGGVNNYGYTF	TGTGCCAGCAACCCTGGGGGGGTGAATAACTATGGCTACACCTTC
TRBV30	NA	NA	TRBJ1-6	CAWETAGVPLHF	TGTGCCTGGGAAACCGCGGGGGTCCCCCTCCACTTT
TRBV6-5	NA	once	TRBJ1-2	CASRATFYGYTF	TGTGCCAGCAGAGCGACTTTCTATGGCTACACCTTC
TRBV7-3	TRBD2	NA	TRBJ2-1	CASSLELAGANEQFF	TGTGCCAGCAGCTTAGAGCTAGCGGGAGCGAATGAGCAGTTCTTC
TRBV9	TRBD2	NA	TRBJ2-3	CASSPTGGRWADTQYF	TGTGCCAGCAGCCCCACGGGGGGAAGGTGGGCAGATACGCAGTATTTT
TRBV5-6	NA	NA	TRBJ2-5	CASSLVSPEAQETQYF	TGTGCCAGCAGCTTGGTTTCCCCCGAGGCACAAGAGACCCAGTACTTC
TRBV4-3	TRBD1	NA	TRBJ2-7	CASSQTGGVKFEQYF	TGCGCCAGCAGCCAGACAGGGGGCGTCAAATTTGAGCAGTACTTC
TRBV30	TRBD1	NA	TRBJ1-2	CAWRGQGAYGYTF	TGTGCCTGGAGGGGACAGGGTGCGTATGGCTACACCTTC
TRBV7-8	TRBD1	few	TRBJ2-5	CASSRTGQVQETQYF	TGTGCCAGCAGCCGAACGGGACAGGTCCAAGAGACCCAGTACTTC
TRBV9	TRBD2	few	TRBJ2-1	CASSVGGGLAGYNEQFF	TGTGCCAGCAGCGTAGGGGGTGGGCTAGCGGGTTACAATGAGCAGTTCTTC
TRBV4-3	TRBD2	few	TRBJ2-3	CASSQDLAGGLRDTQYF	TGCGCCAGCAGCCAAGATTTAGCGGGGGGACTGAGAGATACGCAGTATTTT
TRBV19	TRBD2	NA	TRBJ2-3	CASSIPSGETDTQYF	TGTGCCAGTAGTATTCCTAGCGGGGAAACAGATACGCAGTATTTT
TRBV7-2	NA	few	TRBJ2-7	CASSFGGGYYEQYF	TGTGCCAGCAGCTTCGGTGGGGGTTACTACGAGCAGTACTTC
TRBV18	TRBD2	NA	TRBJ2-3	CASRTSGSTDTQYF	TGTGCCAGCCGAACTAGCGGGAGCACAGATACGCAGTATTTT
TRBV30	NA	NA	TRBJ2-3	CAWIRGTDTQYF	TGTGCCTGGATACGGGGGACAGATACGCAGTATTTT
TRBV11-3	NA	few	TRBJ2-1	CASSTQATGRYNEQFF	TGTGCCAGCAGCACTCAAGCGACGGGTCGGTACAATGAGCAGTTCTTC
TRBV11-3	NA	NA	TRBJ2-1	CASSLDSAYNEQFF	TGTGCCAGCAGCTTAGATTCCGCCTACAATGAGCAGTTCTTC
TRBV9	NA	few	TRBJ2-2	CASSVVAGGPGELFF	TGTGCCAGCAGCGTAGTAGCCGGGGGCCCCGGGGAGCTGTTTTTT
TRBV19	NA	NA	TRBJ2-5	CASSMSGLETQYF	TGTGCCAGTAGTATGTCTGGTTTGGAGACCCAGTACTTC
TRBV4-1	NA	few	TRBJ2-3	CASSQGGRQDTQYF	TGCGCCAGCAGCCAAGGGGGACGTCAAGATACGCAGTATTTT
TRBV12-5	NA	NA	TRBJ2-7	CASGLETGLEQYF	TGTGCTAGTGGTTTGGAAACAGGTCTCGAGCAGTACTTC
TRBV5-1	TRBD1	few	TRBJ2-5	CASSDRGQETQYF	TGCGCCAGCAGCGACAGGGGGCAGGAGACCCAGTACTTC
TRBV30	NA	NA	TRBJ2-5	CAWNPGTETQYF	TGTGCCTGGAATCCCGGGACGGAGACCCAGTACTTC
TRBV5-4	TRBD2	NA	TRBJ2-3	CASSLGLESDTQYF	TGTGCCAGCAGTCTTGGACTAGAGTCAGATACGCAGTATTTT
TRBV5-4	NA	NA	TRBJ2-3	CATKMSTDTQYF	TGTGCCACAAAGATGAGCACAGATACGCAGTATTTT
TRBV19	TRBD1	NA	TRBJ1-2	CASSPGTAGYTF	TGTGCCAGTAGTCCCGGGACAGCTGGCTACACCTTC
TRBV2	TRBD1	NA	TRBJ1-1	CASSERTGTFF	TGTGCCAGCAGTGAGCGGACAGGGACTTTCTTT
TRBV29-1	TRBD2	few	TRBJ2-1	CSVETLAGGSYNEQFF	TGCAGCGTTGAAACCCTAGCGGGAGGCTCCTACAATGAGCAGTTCTTC
TRBV18	TRBD1	NA	TRBJ1-1	CASSPPGTGRTEAFF	TGTGCCAGCTCACCACCGGGGACAGGAAGGACTGAAGCTTTCTTT
TRBV18	NA	few	TRBJ1-6	CASSPQVKHNNSPLHF	TGTGCCAGCTCACCACAAGTTAAGCACAATAATTCACCCCTCCACTTT